This TCR beta chain was obtained from a study of blood T cell repertoires in COVID-19. Study-level background: From the United States, Italy and Spain came samples of acute and convalescent COVID-19. The cDNA or gDNA used as material had been derived from T cells, B-cell-depleted T cells, or PBMCs.

Germline CDR1 SGHRS, CDR2 YFSETQ. This CDR3 region has 16 residues. The junction had 9 bases not matched to a gene; V was cut back by 2 bases and J by 6 bases. This clone was recorded once. Per the study methods: Amplification from reference gene primers served as the basis for estimated nucleated cell counts. Measured with immunoSEQ multiplex PCR; TCRdb has only the in-frame clones, and not every one. From that table come the V and J calls and clone size; the DNA was used to work out D and trimming. Of about 330,000 clones in the sample, about 82% were seen once. Sequencing was performed on peripheral blood. This chain connects TRBV5-1 to TRBJ2-1, with 9 bases aligning to TRBD2. The receptor's source is a woman between 50 and 59 years old with acute or convalescent COVID-19. Here the CDR3 DNA reads TGCGCCAGCAGCTTATCGGGCGGGAGGGCCGTCAATGAGCAGTTCTTC. It translates to CASSLSGGRAVNEQFF.